This T cell receptor (beta chain) was sequenced during a study of T cell responses to AZD1222 COVID-19 vaccine. Study results and limitations: There were mostly white British donors and more females than males, and clonal diversity was possibly underestimated. AZD1222 recipients seropositive at baseline numbered only six or seven. Spike-specific TCR breadth rose after two AZD1222 doses, and depth rose as well. As reported, nearly half of all spike-specific TCRs target variant regions that are unmutated.

Repertoires were generated with immunoSEQ multiplex PCR, while TCRdb's copy carries only in-frame clones and drops some. The repertoire has about 200,000 clones, roughly 92% of them found once; the top ten carry 3.6%. In the case of this clone: Its cognate antigen is unknown.

This CDR3 spans 13 amino acids. Germline values: CDR1 SGHNT, CDR2 YENEEA. Trimming left V 5 bases short and J 0 bases short, with 2 bases between. This clonotype was sampled from an adult who received the MenACWY meningococcal vaccine as a control. V is TRBV11-3 and J is TRBJ2-6; D unresolved. The specimen was peripheral blood, collected 28 days after the second dose of the MenACWY control vaccine. In nucleotides, the CDR3 is TGTGCCAGCAGCCCCTCTGGGGCCAACGTCCTGACTTTC. It translates to CASSPSGANVLTF. The full variable domain, with the rest looked up from reference TRBV11-3 and TRBJ2-6, is EAGVVQSPRYKIIEKKQPVAFWCNPISGHNTLYWYLQNLGQGPELLIRYENEEAVDDSQLPKDRFSAERLKGVDSTLKIQPAELGDSAVYLCASSPSGANVLTFGAGSRLTVL.